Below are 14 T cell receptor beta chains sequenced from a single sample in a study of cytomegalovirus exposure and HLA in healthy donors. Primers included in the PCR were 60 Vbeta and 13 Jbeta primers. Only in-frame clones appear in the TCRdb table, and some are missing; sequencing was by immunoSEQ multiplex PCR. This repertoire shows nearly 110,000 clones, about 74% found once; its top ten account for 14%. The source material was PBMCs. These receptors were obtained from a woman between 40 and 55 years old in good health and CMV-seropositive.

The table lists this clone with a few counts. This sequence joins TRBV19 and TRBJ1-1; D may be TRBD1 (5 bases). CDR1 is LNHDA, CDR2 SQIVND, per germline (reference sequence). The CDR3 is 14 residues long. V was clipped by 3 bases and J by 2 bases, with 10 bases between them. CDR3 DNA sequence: TGTGCCAGTAGTATGAGGCAGGGTAACACTGAAGCTTTCTTT. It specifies CASSMRQGNTEAFF.

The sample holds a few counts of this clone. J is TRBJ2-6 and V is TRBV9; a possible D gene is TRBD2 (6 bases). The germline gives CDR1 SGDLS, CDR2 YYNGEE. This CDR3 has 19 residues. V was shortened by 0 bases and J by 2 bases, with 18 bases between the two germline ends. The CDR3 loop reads CASSVGWDSGSPGANVLTF. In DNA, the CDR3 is TGTGCCAGCAGCGTAGGATGGGACTCCGGAAGCCCTGGGGCCAACGTCCTGACTTTC.

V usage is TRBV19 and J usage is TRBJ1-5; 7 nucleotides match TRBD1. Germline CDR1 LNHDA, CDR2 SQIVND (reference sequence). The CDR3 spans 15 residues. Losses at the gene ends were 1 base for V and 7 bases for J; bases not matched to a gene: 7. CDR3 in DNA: TGTGCCAGTAGTATAGTAGGGGGCTCGGGCCAGCCCCAGCATTTT. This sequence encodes CASSIVGGSGQPQHF.

CDR3 coding DNA: TGTGCCAGCAGCCAGTTACACCGAGACAGGGTAGGAGGGGGCTACACCTTC. Its protein is CASSQLHRDRVGGGYTF. The chain carries TRBV5-4 and TRBJ1-2; 7 positions agree with TRBD1. Germline assignment: CDR1 SGHNT and CDR2 YYREEE (reference sequence). The CDR3 is made up of 17 amino acids. The V segment lost 4 bases and the J segment 8 bases; nucleotides outside the gene matches: 20.

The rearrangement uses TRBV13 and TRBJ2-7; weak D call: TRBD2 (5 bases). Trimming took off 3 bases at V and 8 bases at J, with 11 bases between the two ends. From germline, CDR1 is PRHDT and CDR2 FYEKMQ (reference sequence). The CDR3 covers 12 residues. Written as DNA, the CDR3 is TGTGCCAGCAGCTTTTCTGAGGGAAAGCAGTACTTC. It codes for CASSFSEGKQYF.

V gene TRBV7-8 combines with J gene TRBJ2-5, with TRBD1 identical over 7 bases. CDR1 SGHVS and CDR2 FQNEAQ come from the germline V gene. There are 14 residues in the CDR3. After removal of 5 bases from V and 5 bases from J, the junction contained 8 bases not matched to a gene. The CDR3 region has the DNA TGTGCCAGCAGCCAACAAGGGGGCCGGGAGACCCAGTACTTC. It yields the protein CASSQQGGRETQYF.

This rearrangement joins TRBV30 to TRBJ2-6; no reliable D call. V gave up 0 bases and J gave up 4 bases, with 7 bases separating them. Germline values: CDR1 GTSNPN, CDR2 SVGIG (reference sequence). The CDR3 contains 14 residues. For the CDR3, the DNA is TGTGCCTGGAGTGTCGAAGCAGGGGCCAACGTCCTGACTTTC. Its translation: CAWSVEAGANVLTF.

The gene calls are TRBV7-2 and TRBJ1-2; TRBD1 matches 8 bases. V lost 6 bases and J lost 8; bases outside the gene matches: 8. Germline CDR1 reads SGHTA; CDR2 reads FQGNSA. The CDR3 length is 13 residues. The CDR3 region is CASSWTGLFGYTF. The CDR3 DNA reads TGTGCCAGCAGTTGGACAGGGTTATTCGGCTACACCTTC.

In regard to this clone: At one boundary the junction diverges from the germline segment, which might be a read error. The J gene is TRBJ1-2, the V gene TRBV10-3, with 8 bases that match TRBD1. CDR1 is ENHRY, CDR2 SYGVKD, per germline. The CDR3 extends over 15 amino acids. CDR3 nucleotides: TGTGCCATGGACCCAGGTACCGGACAGGGCTCTTTTCGCTTCTTC. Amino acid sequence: CAMDPGTGQGSFRFF.

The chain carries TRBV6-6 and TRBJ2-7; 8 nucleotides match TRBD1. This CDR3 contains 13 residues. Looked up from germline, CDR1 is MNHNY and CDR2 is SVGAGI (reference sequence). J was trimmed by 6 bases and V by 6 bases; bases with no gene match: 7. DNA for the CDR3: TGTGCCAGCAGGGCGGGACAGGTAGTCGAGCAGTACTTC. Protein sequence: CASRAGQVVEQYF.

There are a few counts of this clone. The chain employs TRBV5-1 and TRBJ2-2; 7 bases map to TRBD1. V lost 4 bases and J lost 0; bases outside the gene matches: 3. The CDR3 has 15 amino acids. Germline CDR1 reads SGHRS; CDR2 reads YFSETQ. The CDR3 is CASSPDRANTGELFF. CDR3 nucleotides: TGCGCCAGCAGCCCTGACAGGGCGAACACCGGGGAGCTGTTTTTT.

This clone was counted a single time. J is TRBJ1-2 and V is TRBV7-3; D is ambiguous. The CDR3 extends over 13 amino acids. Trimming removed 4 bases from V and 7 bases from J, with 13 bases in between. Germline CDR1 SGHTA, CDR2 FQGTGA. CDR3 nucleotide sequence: TGTGCCAGCAGCTATTCTGGTAGTTCTGGCTACACCTTC. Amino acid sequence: CASSYSGSSGYTF.

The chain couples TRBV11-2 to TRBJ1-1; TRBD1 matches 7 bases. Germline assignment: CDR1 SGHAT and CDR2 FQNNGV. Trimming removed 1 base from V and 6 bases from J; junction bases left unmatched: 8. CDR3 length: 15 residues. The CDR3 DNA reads TGTGCCAGCAGCTTAGCCGTGACAGGGAGCGCTGAAGCTTTCTTT. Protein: CASSLAVTGSAEAFF.

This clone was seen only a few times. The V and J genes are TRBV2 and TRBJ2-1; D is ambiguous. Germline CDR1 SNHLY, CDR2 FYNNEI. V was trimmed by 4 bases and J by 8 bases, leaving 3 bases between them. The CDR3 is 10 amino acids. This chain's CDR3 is CASSADEQFF. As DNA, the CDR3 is TGTGCCAGCAGTGCCGATGAGCAGTTCTTC.